Listed below are T cell receptor beta chains from one sample, sequenced in a study of human T cells and chemical hapten exposure. A single record per CDR3 protein comes from TCRdb applying MiXCR to the RACE reads. Among 150,000 to 200,000 distinct CDR3 sequences listed, approximately 31% were seen once. The material was whole blood, obtained in connection with sensitization to the hapten diphenylcyclopropenone (DPC). Receptors were obtained from a woman between 25 and 40 years old with alopecia areata. Some clones in this sample may be carry-over from other donors' samples. Each CDR3 is given with its conserved first and last residue. A D gene is named only where the DNA matches it firmly. Expanded clones get a size class; other rows say once, few or many, or leave the size out.

TRBJ1-2,many,TRBV28,.,CASSFRGTRGYTF,TGTGCCAGCAGCTTCCGGGGCACGCGTGGCTACACCTTC
TRBJ2-3,.,TRBV7-6,.,CASSLARDFSTDTQYF,TGTGCCAGCAGCTTAGCACGGGACTTTAGCACAGATACGCAGTATTTT
TRBJ1-5,few,TRBV20-1,.,CSAGANQPQHF,TGCAGTGCCGGAGCAAATCAGCCCCAGCATTTT
TRBJ2-1,.,TRBV12-3/TRBV12-4,TRBD1,CASSFRQGNEQFF,TGTGCCAGCAGTTTCCGACAGGGGAATGAGCAGTTCTTC
TRBJ2-1,.,TRBV29-1,.,CSVEFHGRLEQFF,TGCAGCGTTGAATTTCACGGGCGGCTAGAGCAGTTCTTC
TRBJ2-3,.,TRBV14,.,CASSLFAGDTQYF,TGTGCCAGCAGCCTTTTCGCCGGAGATACGCAGTATTTT
TRBJ1-1,few,TRBV9,.,CASSVDRDTEAFF,TGTGCCAGCAGCGTAGACCGGGACACTGAAGCTTTCTTT
TRBJ2-2,.,TRBV11-2,TRBD2,CASNRREYSGELFF,TGTGCCAGCAACAGGCGGGAGTATTCCGGGGAGCTGTTTTTT
TRBJ2-2,.,TRBV5-4,.,CASSSVQSNTGELFF,TGTGCCAGCAGCTCCGTTCAATCGAACACCGGGGAGCTGTTTTTT
TRBJ1-4,.,TRBV4-2,.,CASSLAGTRDEKLFF,TGTGCCAGCAGCCTTGCCGGGACCCGCGATGAAAAACTGTTTTTT
TRBJ2-2,few,TRBV6-2/TRBV6-3,.,CASRSGTVNTGELFF,TGTGCCAGCAGATCGGGGACGGTGAACACCGGGGAGCTGTTTTTT
TRBJ2-7,.,TRBV29-1,.,CSVAVIGTQNEQYF,TGCAGCGTTGCGGTCATTGGGACACAGAACGAGCAGTACTTC
TRBJ1-6,few,TRBV20-1,.,CSASRTAGVVNSPLHF,TGCAGTGCTAGTCGGACCGCGGGAGTCGTCAATTCACCCCTCCACTTT
TRBJ1-1,.,TRBV7-2,.,CASSLFQEPGGAFF,TGTGCCAGCAGCTTATTCCAGGAGCCAGGCGGAGCTTTCTTT
TRBJ2-3,.,TRBV6-1,TRBD1,CASSTGTGGADTQYF,TGTGCCAGCAGTACCGGGACAGGGGGCGCAGATACGCAGTATTTT
TRBJ1-4,many,TRBV6-1,.,CASLGFTGRNEKLFF,TGTGCCAGCCTGGGTTTTACGGGCCGTAATGAAAAACTGTTTTTT
TRBJ1-2,.,TRBV11-2,.,CASSPHEGVDGYTF,TGTGCCAGCAGCCCCCACGAAGGGGTCGATGGCTACACCTTC
TRBJ1-2,.,TRBV19,TRBD1,CASSIRQGLRGYTF,TGTGCCAGTAGTATACGACAGGGCCTTAGGGGCTACACCTTC
TRBJ1-6,few,TRBV9,.,CASSGRTGSSYNSPLHF,TGTGCCAGCAGCGGGAGAACAGGGAGCTCCTATAATTCACCCCTCCACTTT
TRBJ1-2,many,TRBV10-3,TRBD1,CAISRQGREPYGYTF,TGTGCCATCAGTAGACAGGGGCGAGAGCCTTATGGCTACACCTTC
TRBJ2-2,.,TRBV6-2/TRBV6-3,.,CASTRQPHTGELFF,TGTGCCAGCACCCGACAGCCACACACCGGGGAGCTGTTTTTT
TRBJ2-2,.,TRBV6-5,.,CASKFQGSTGELFF,TGTGCCAGCAAATTTCAGGGGTCCACCGGGGAGCTGTTTTTT
TRBJ1-1,few,TRBV6-1,TRBD1,CASSIATQGFTAFF,TGTGCCAGCAGCATAGCAACACAGGGGTTTACCGCTTTCTTT
TRBJ2-3,.,TRBV27,.,CASSGPTDTQYF,TGTGCCAGCAGTGGACCCACAGATACGCAGTATTTT
TRBJ2-5,.,TRBV2,TRBD2,CASRATSVGETQYF,TGTGCCAGCAGAGCGACTAGCGTAGGAGAGACCCAGTACTTC
TRBJ1-6,.,TRBV27,.,CASSFGQFDSYNSPLHF,TGTGCCAGCAGTTTTGGGCAGTTCGACTCCTATAATTCACCCCTCCACTTT
TRBJ1-3,.,TRBV7-3,.,CASSLNLGNTIYF,TGTGCCAGCAGCTTAAACCTAGGAAACACCATATATTTT
TRBJ2-5,.,TRBV4-1,.,CASSQEGTYQETQYF,TGCGCCAGCAGCCAAGAAGGGACGTACCAAGAGACCCAGTACTTC
TRBJ1-3,.,TRBV2,TRBD1,CASSGTGDSGNTIYF,TGTGCCAGCAGTGGTACAGGGGACAGTGGAAACACCATATATTTT
TRBJ1-6,.,TRBV5-1,.,CASSLAGVSPLHF,TGCGCCAGCAGCTTGGCCGGGGTCTCACCCCTCCACTTT